These 11 T cell receptor beta chains originate from one sample sequenced in a study of CD8+CD57+ T cells in acquired aplastic anemia. Profiling of TCR beta VDJ combinations and CDR3 sequences used genomic DNA as template. Each CDR3 protein is one row after TCRdb ran MiXCR on the reads. The sample carries some 200,000 distinct CDR3 sequences, 30% to 40% recorded once. The sample consisted of sorted CD4+, CD8+, or CD8+CD57+ T cells (not recorded which) from PBMCs. The receptor source for this set is a human donor in good health, serving as a control.

This clonotype has only a few counts. The chain joins TRBV28 to TRBJ1-2; no definite D call. Trimming cost V 2 bases and J 2 bases, with 9 bases left between them. This CDR3 contains 14 residues. Germline V lookup: CDR1 MDHEN, CDR2 SYDVKM. CDR3 nucleotides: TGTGCCAGCAGTTTACGACAAGACAACTATGGCTACACCTTC. This codes for CASSLRQDNYGYTF.

V and J are TRBV2 and TRBJ1-2; the match to TRBD1 covers 11 bases. Germline V gene sequence: CDR1 SNHLY, CDR2 FYNNEI. Trimming cost V 7 bases and J 3 bases; bases outside gene matches: 4. There are 14 residues in the CDR3. CDR3 DNA: TGTGCCAGCACCGGGGACAGGGGGGACTATGGCTACACCTTC. Amino acids: CASTGDRGDYGYTF.

This clonotype showed up many times. The chain couples TRBV20-1 to TRBJ2-3; 8 bases map to TRBD2. Per the germline V gene, CDR1 is DFQATT and CDR2 is SNEGSKA (reference sequence). The CDR3 sequence is 17 residues long. Unmatched junction bases numbered 11, after V lost 3 bases and J lost 0 bases. CDR3: CSASTLAGGPSTDTQYF. The CDR3 nucleotides read TGCAGTGCTAGTACGTTGGCGGGAGGCCCCAGCACAGATACGCAGTATTTT.

This clonotype was counted at least ten times. The V and J genes are TRBV5-1 and TRBJ1-1; unclear D gene. Germline CDR1 SGHRS, CDR2 YFSETQ. Trimming removed 1 base from V and 4 bases from J, with 8 bases in between. The CDR3 is made up of 13 amino acids. CDR3 amino acids: CASSLMSGTEAFF. The CDR3 DNA is TGCGCCAGCAGCTTGATGTCGGGCACTGAAGCTTTCTTT.

The chain has TRBV20-1 and TRBJ1-2; D gene ambiguous. The CDR3 sequence is 12 residues long. The germline gives CDR1 DFQATT, CDR2 SNEGSKA (reference sequence). V shed 0 bases and J shed 4 bases, with 6 bases lying between them. The CDR3 DNA reads as TGCAGTGCTAGAGAAGGTTCCTATGGCTACACCTTC. Its translation is CSAREGSYGYTF.

This clonotype was picked up many times. V and J are TRBV7-6 and TRBJ1-5; D gene uncertain. V was pared by 5 bases and J by 9 bases, with 14 bases between. This CDR3 contains 13 residues. Germline CDR1 SGHVS, CDR2 FNYEAQ. The CDR3 sequence is CASSLDVGSPQHF. The CDR3 bases are TGTGCCAGCAGCCTGGACGTCGGTTCGCCCCAGCATTTT.

This clonotype was found many times. The rearrangement links TRBV5-6 to TRBJ1-2; no firm D call. The CDR3 totals 13 residues. V was trimmed by 4 bases and J by 1 base, leaving 8 bases between them. Germline V CDR1 and CDR2: SGHDT, YYEEEE. In DNA form, the CDR3 reads TGTGCCAGCAGCCCGCAGAATAACTATGGCTACACCTTC. Amino acids: CASSPQNNYGYTF.

This clonotype was counted only a few times. The CDR3 protein is CASSYPGGLGYF. CDR3 nucleotides: TGTGCCAGCAGTTACCCTGGAGGCCTCGGCTACTTC. This chain links TRBV6-5 with TRBJ2-7; TRBD2 might be the D (5 bases). The germline V gene has CDR1 MNHEY and CDR2 SVGAGI. The CDR3 consists of 12 residues. The ends were cut back, 2 bases at V and 13 bases at J, with 15 bases in the middle.

This clonotype was counted a few times. The chain employs TRBV13 and TRBJ1-5; perhaps TRBD1 as D (6 bases). Trimming pared 5 bases from V and 0 bases from J, leaving 29 bases between. Germline V gene lookup returns CDR1 PRHDT and CDR2 FYEKMQ (reference sequence). This CDR3 region has 21 residues. CDR3 nucleotide sequence: TGTGCCAGCAGCCTTAAGATACGGGACACCCGCCCGACGCCTAGCAATCAGCCCCAGCATTTT. This sequence encodes CASSLKIRDTRPTPSNQPQHF.

This clonotype was recorded many times. The chain recombines TRBV9 with TRBJ2-1; TRBD2 agrees at 7 bases. V was pared by 6 bases and J by 4 bases, with 7 bases of the junction left unmatched. This CDR3 contains 14 residues. Germline-derived CDR1 and CDR2 are SGDLS and YYNGEE. The CDR3 loop reads CASTRLAAYNEQFF. CDR3 nucleotides: TGTGCCAGCACAAGACTAGCAGCTTACAATGAGCAGTTCTTC.

This clonotype has a count of ten or more. The chain joins TRBV7-2 to TRBJ1-2; D unresolved. The CDR3 spans 15 residues. The ends were cut back, 1 base at V and 3 bases at J, with 12 bases in the middle. Germline-derived CDR1 and CDR2 are SGHTA and FQGNSA. The CDR3 protein is CASSLGQAEYYGYTF. CDR3 nucleotide sequence: TGTGCCAGCAGCTTAGGGCAGGCAGAGTACTATGGCTACACCTTC. Filled out from reference TRBV7-2 and TRBJ1-2, the complete variable domain reads GAGVSQSPSNKVTEKGKDVELRCDPISGHTALYWYRQSLGQGLEFLIYFQGNSAPDKSGLPSDRFSAERTGGSVSTLTIQRTQQEDSAVYLCASSLGQAEYYGYTFGSGTRLTVV.